Below are 28 T cell receptor beta chains sequenced from a single sample in a study of shared clonotypes between healthy human individuals (dated by TCRdb to the early 2020s). The library was produced with the immunoSEQ multiplex PCR assay. TCRdb obtained this table from immuneACCESS and retained in-frame rearrangements with V and J assigned. These tables miss some clones; where compared with another copy, unresolved V genes account for less than half of the shortfall, and the remainder is unexplained. The sample table holds more than 2,000,000 clones, of which approximately 92% were seen once. The top ten hold roughly 0.15% of the sample. The specimen sequenced was naive CD4+ T cells sorted from blood. The cell subset or site label on this specimen signifies: CD45RA+ positively selected. These receptors came from a young man in good health.

The CDR3 loop is CATSRDRVATEAFF. The CDR3 DNA reads TGTGCCACCAGCAGAGACAGGGTGGCCACTGAAGCTTTCTTT. This sequence joins TRBV15 and TRBJ1-1; tentatively, D is TRBD1 (5 bases). V was cut by 0 bases and J by 4 bases, with 9 bases left in between. The CDR3 totals 14 residues. Germline CDR1 LNHNV, CDR2 YYDKDF (reference sequence).

The chain carries TRBV18 and TRBJ2-7; D unclear. The CDR3 totals 14 residues. The ends were cut back, 0 bases at V and 2 bases at J, with 8 bases in the middle. Per the germline V gene, CDR1 is KGHSH and CDR2 is LQKENI. The CDR3 region is CASSPPAVPYEQYF. The CDR3 nucleotides read TGTGCCAGCTCACCACCGGCGGTTCCCTACGAGCAGTACTTC.

This chain links TRBV18 with TRBJ2-5; D may match TRBD1 or TRBD2 (5 bases each). This CDR3 is 16 amino acids long. Per germline, CDR1 KGHSH and CDR2 LQKENI. Trimming left V 0 bases short and J 1 base short, with 12 bases between. The CDR3 here is CASSPPRTGPQETQYF. CDR3 in DNA: TGTGCCAGCTCACCACCTCGGACGGGGCCCCAAGAGACCCAGTACTTC.

As to this clone: The same CDR3 also results from other DNA sequences found in this sample. The chain couples TRBV5-1 to TRBJ1-4, with D possibly being TRBD1 (6 bases). The CDR3 has 15 amino acids. Germline assignment: CDR1 SGHRS and CDR2 YFSETQ. Deletions cut 3 bases from V and 0 bases from J, with 9 bases between. In DNA, the CDR3 is TGCGCCAGCAGCTCAGGGGCCGCAACTAATGAAAAACTGTTTTTT. Amino acids: CASSSGAATNEKLFF.

The J gene is TRBJ2-4, the V gene TRBV4-1; perhaps TRBD2 as D (6 bases). V was pared by 1 base and J by 7 bases, with 26 bases between. The CDR3 extends over 19 amino acids. Germline lookup yields CDR1 MGHRA and CDR2 YSYEKL. The CDR3 DNA reads TGCGCCAGCAGCCAAGGAGGTGCGGTGACGGGACTCGCGAGGAACATTCAGTACTTC. Translation gives CASSQGGAVTGLARNIQYF.

The chain carries TRBV2 and TRBJ2-2; D ambiguous. The CDR3 loop spans 15 amino acids. Between the trimmed V and J ends, which lost 7 bases and 0 bases, there was a span of 12 bases. Looked up from germline, CDR1 is SNHLY and CDR2 is FYNNEI. DNA of the CDR3: TGTGCCAGCAAATTGTCTGGCCCGAACACCGGGGAGCTGTTTTTT. It yields the protein CASKLSGPNTGELFF.

Comments on this clone: Other DNA sequences in this specimen translate into the identical CDR3. The chain recombines TRBV5-1 with TRBJ1-1; no clear D gene. Trimming left V 0 bases short and J 8 bases short, with 5 bases between. Germline CDR1 is SGHRS and CDR2 is YFSETQ. The CDR3 contains 11 residues. CDR3 sequence reads: CASSLGPEAFF. CDR3 sequence (DNA): TGCGCCAGCAGCTTGGGCCCAGAAGCTTTCTTT.

This chain uses TRBV10-3 with TRBJ1-1; the D is unclear. V lost 7 bases and J 4 bases, leaving 10 bases between the germline ends. This CDR3 contains 12 residues. The germline gives CDR1 ENHRY, CDR2 SYGVKD. The CDR3 is CAIMDGRTEAFF. CDR3 sequence (DNA): TGTGCCATCATGGACGGCCGCACTGAAGCTTTCTTT.

In the case of this clone: Other DNA sequences in this sample translate to the same CDR3. The gene calls are TRBV6-6 and TRBJ1-5; 7 nucleotides line up with TRBD1. The CDR3 contains 13 residues. V lost 2 bases and J lost 5; bases outside the gene matches: 0. Per germline, CDR1 MNHNY and CDR2 SVGAGI (reference sequence). The CDR3 spells CASSYQGDQPQHF. DNA for the CDR3: TGTGCCAGCAGTTACCAGGGGGATCAGCCCCAGCATTTT.

The chain couples TRBV7-9 to TRBJ2-4; D remains ambiguous. The CDR3 totals 16 residues. The V and J ends lost 1 base and 0 bases respectively, with 10 bases between them. Germline values: CDR1 SEHNR, CDR2 FQNEAQ (reference sequence). The CDR3 reads CASSLEGALAKNIQYF. The CDR3 nucleotides are TGTGCCAGCAGCTTAGAGGGTGCCCTAGCCAAAAACATTCAGTACTTC.

The rearrangement links TRBV25-1 to TRBJ2-3; either TRBD1 or TRBD2 may supply D (6 bases each). Germline CDR1 reads MGHDK; CDR2 reads SYGVNS. Trimming removed 2 bases from V and 1 base from J, with 10 bases in between. This CDR3 contains 15 residues. The CDR3 reads CASSEPRGRTDTQYF. DNA for the CDR3: TGTGCCAGCAGTGAACCCCGGGGGCGCACAGATACGCAGTATTTT. Together with reference TRBV25-1 and TRBJ2-3, the CDR3 gives the full variable domain: EADIYQTPRYLVIGTGKKITLECSQTMGHDKMYWYQQDPGMELHLIHYSYGVNSTEKGDLSSESTVSRIRTEHFPLTLESARPSHTSQYLCASSEPRGRTDTQYFGPGTRLTVL.

This clone came up once. The chain has TRBV30 and TRBJ1-2; D may be TRBD1 (5 bases). CDR1 is GTSNPN, CDR2 SVGIG, per germline (reference sequence). The V gene lost 5 bases and the J gene lost 3 bases, with 13 bases spanning the gap. The CDR3 consists of 13 residues. The DNA of the CDR3 is TGTGCCTGGGACCGGGACTCGGACTATGGCTACACCTTC. Translation gives CAWDRDSDYGYTF.

The J gene is TRBJ1-1, the V gene TRBV28; TRBD1 matches at 10 bases. V was pared by 5 bases and J by 0 bases, with 6 bases of the junction left unmatched. CDR1 MDHEN and CDR2 SYDVKM come from the germline V gene. The CDR3 has 16 amino acids. The CDR3 loop is CASSLAGTGVNTEAFF. CDR3 sequence (DNA): TGTGCCAGCAGTCTCGCCGGGACAGGGGTGAACACTGAAGCTTTCTTT.

The rearrangement links TRBV19 to TRBJ2-5, with 7 bases that match TRBD1. The CDR3 length is 15 residues. Germline CDR1 and CDR2: LNHDA and SQIVND (reference sequence). Germline trimming cut 4 bases from V and 3 bases from J; bases unmatched to any gene: 8. The CDR3 bases are TGTGCCAGTAGTAGACAGGGACGCCAAGAAGAGACCCAGTACTTC. This codes for CASSRQGRQEETQYF.

The CDR3 loop is CASRKGLAGAPPGELFF. CDR3 DNA sequence: TGTGCCAGCAGAAAAGGGCTAGCGGGAGCCCCGCCCGGGGAGCTGTTTTTT. The chain combines TRBV27 with TRBJ2-2; 10 bases are shared with TRBD2. Trimming took 6 bases from V and 6 from J; bases not matched to a gene: 13. This CDR3 comprises 17 residues. From germline, CDR1 is MNHEY and CDR2 SMNVEV (reference sequence).

This clone was observed once. The rearrangement links TRBV6-1 to TRBJ1-2; D may be TRBD1 (6 bases). This CDR3 contains 14 residues. Germline lookup yields CDR1 MNHNS and CDR2 SASEGT. Trimming took off 0 bases at V and 8 bases at J, with 13 bases between the two ends. The CDR3 DNA reads as TGTGCCAGCAGTGAAGCGGGGGGGGGCAGAGGCTACACCTTC. Its protein is CASSEAGGGRGYTF.

V usage is TRBV6-1 and J usage is TRBJ2-7; TRBD2 agrees at 8 bases. The CDR3 loop spans 13 amino acids. Germline V lookup: CDR1 MNHNS, CDR2 SASEGT. V shed 6 bases and J 7 bases; nucleotides not matched to a gene: 8. The CDR3 sequence: CASSIPGTREQYF. The CDR3 nucleotides read TGTGCCAGCAGCATACCCGGGACTAGAGAGCAGTACTTC.

J is TRBJ1-2 and V is TRBV6-5, with D possibly TRBD1 on 5 matching bases. CDR1 is MNHEY and CDR2 is SVGAGI in the germline V gene. The CDR3 is 13 amino acids. Trimming removed 6 bases at V and 3 bases at J, with 11 bases between. CDR3 protein: CASSLTADYGYTF. In DNA form, the CDR3 reads TGTGCCAGCAGCCTGACAGCGGACTATGGCTACACCTTC.

The chain links TRBV7-2 to TRBJ2-3; TRBD1 is a possible D gene (6 bases). The V end was cut by 0 bases, the J end by 4 bases, with 14 bases between. The CDR3 has 16 amino acids. Germline CDR1 SGHTA, CDR2 FQGNSA. CDR3 residues: CASSLAGRGAADTQYF. As DNA, the CDR3 is TGTGCCAGCAGCTTAGCTGGCAGGGGCGCCGCAGATACGCAGTATTTT.

J is TRBJ2-5 and V is TRBV7-2, with TRBD1 matching over 7 bases. Trimming cost V 8 bases and J 6 bases; bases outside gene matches: 9. Per germline, CDR1 SGHTA and CDR2 FQGNSA. The CDR3 totals 13 residues. The chain's CDR3 is CASGLGTEKTQYF. CDR3 coding DNA: TGTGCCAGCGGACTTGGGACAGAGAAGACCCAGTACTTC.

This clone was observed once. The junction and the germline gene differ at one end; a read error may be behind it. The chain carries TRBV27 and TRBJ1-2; TRBD1 aligns across 8 bases. This CDR3 comprises 15 residues. Germline V gene sequence: CDR1 MNHEY, CDR2 SMNVEV (reference sequence). CDR3 in DNA: TGTGCCAGCAGTCTATCATATACAGGGGGCTATGGCTACACCTTC. Translating gives CASSLSYTGGYGYTF.

The count of this clone is one. The J gene is TRBJ1-1, the V gene TRBV9, with D hard to call. The CDR3 is 15 amino acids. With 0 bases removed from V and 4 bases from J, the gap between germline ends came to 13 bases. CDR1 SGDLS and CDR2 YYNGEE come from the germline V gene. The CDR3: CASSVAGGKSTEAFF. CDR3 bases: TGTGCCAGCAGCGTAGCCGGAGGGAAGAGCACTGAAGCTTTCTTT.

CDR3 in amino acids: CASRLIPYTGNTEAFF. Written as DNA, the CDR3 is TGTGCCAGCAGGCTTATTCCCTACACTGGGAACACTGAAGCTTTCTTT. This chain uses TRBV27 with TRBJ1-1; no definite D call. This CDR3 region has 16 residues. The V and J ends lost 6 bases and 1 base respectively, with 18 bases between them. Germline V gene sequence: CDR1 MNHEY, CDR2 SMNVEV (reference sequence).

V usage is TRBV28 and J usage is TRBJ1-2, with 8 bases fitting TRBD1. CDR3 length equals 17 residues. Trimming removed 6 bases from V and 1 base from J; junction bases left unmatched: 13. Germline V CDR1 and CDR2: MDHEN, SYDVKM. CDR3: CASRGGTGPDINYGYTF. The DNA of the CDR3 is TGTGCCAGCAGGGGGGGGACAGGACCCGATATTAACTATGGCTACACCTTC.

The V and J genes are TRBV6-1 and TRBJ1-5; D not certain. Trimming took off 3 bases at V and 6 bases at J, with 9 bases between the two ends. CDR1 is MNHNS and CDR2 is SASEGT in the germline V gene. The CDR3 runs 13 residues. This chain's CDR3 is CASSDGGGQPQHF. CDR3 sequence (DNA): TGTGCCAGCAGTGATGGAGGCGGTCAGCCCCAGCATTTT.

Comment on this clone: The same CDR3 arises from other DNA sequences in this sample as well. V usage is TRBV5-1 and J usage is TRBJ1-2, with 10 bases matching TRBD1. CDR3 length: 13 residues. Germline V gives CDR1 SGHRS, CDR2 YFSETQ. Losses at the gene ends were 2 bases for V and 6 bases for J; bases not matched to a gene: 1. The CDR3 here is CASSLGTGDGYTF. The CDR3 coding sequence is TGCGCCAGCAGCTTAGGGACAGGGGATGGCTACACCTTC. Complete variable domain (other parts from reference TRBV5-1 and TRBJ1-2): KAGVTQTPRYLIKTRGQQVTLSCSPISGHRSVSWYQQTPGQGLQFLFEYFSETQRNKGNFPGRFSGRQFSNSRSEMNVSTLELGDSALYLCASSLGTGDGYTFGSGTRLTVV.

The chain couples TRBV5-6 to TRBJ2-7, with 10 bases identical to TRBD2. Germline CDR1 and CDR2: SGHDT and YYEEEE. CDR3 length: 14 residues. Unmatched junction bases numbered 6, after V lost 4 bases and J lost 5 bases. The CDR3 region is CASSPRTSGNEQYF. In nucleotides, the CDR3 is TGTGCCAGCAGCCCAAGGACTAGCGGCAACGAGCAGTACTTC.

CDR3 sequence reads: CASSLEWTSGGVTDTQYF. In nucleotides, the CDR3 is TGTGCCAGCAGCTTGGAATGGACTAGCGGGGGGGTCACAGATACGCAGTATTTT. The chain joins TRBV5-6 to TRBJ2-3, with 15 positions matching TRBD2. The germline V gene has CDR1 SGHDT and CDR2 YYEEEE. The CDR3 runs 18 residues. V trimming: 0 bases; J trimming: 2 bases; junction bases outside the gene matches: 4.